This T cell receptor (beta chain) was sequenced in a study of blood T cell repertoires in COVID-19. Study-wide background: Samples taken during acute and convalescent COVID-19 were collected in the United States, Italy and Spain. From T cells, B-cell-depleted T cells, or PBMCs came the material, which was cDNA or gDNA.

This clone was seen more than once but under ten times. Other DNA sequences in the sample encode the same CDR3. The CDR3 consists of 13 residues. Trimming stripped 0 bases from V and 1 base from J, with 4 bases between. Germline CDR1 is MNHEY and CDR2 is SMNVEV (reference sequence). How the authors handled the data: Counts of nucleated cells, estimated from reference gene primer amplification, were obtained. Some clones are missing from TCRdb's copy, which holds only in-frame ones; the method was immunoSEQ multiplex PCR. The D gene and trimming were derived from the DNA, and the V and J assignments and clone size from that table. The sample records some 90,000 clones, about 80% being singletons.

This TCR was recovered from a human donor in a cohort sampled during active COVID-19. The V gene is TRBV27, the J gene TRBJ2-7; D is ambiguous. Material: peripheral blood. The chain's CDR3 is CASSLSRSYEQYF. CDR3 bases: TGTGCCAGCAGTTTATCCAGGTCCTACGAGCAGTACTTC.